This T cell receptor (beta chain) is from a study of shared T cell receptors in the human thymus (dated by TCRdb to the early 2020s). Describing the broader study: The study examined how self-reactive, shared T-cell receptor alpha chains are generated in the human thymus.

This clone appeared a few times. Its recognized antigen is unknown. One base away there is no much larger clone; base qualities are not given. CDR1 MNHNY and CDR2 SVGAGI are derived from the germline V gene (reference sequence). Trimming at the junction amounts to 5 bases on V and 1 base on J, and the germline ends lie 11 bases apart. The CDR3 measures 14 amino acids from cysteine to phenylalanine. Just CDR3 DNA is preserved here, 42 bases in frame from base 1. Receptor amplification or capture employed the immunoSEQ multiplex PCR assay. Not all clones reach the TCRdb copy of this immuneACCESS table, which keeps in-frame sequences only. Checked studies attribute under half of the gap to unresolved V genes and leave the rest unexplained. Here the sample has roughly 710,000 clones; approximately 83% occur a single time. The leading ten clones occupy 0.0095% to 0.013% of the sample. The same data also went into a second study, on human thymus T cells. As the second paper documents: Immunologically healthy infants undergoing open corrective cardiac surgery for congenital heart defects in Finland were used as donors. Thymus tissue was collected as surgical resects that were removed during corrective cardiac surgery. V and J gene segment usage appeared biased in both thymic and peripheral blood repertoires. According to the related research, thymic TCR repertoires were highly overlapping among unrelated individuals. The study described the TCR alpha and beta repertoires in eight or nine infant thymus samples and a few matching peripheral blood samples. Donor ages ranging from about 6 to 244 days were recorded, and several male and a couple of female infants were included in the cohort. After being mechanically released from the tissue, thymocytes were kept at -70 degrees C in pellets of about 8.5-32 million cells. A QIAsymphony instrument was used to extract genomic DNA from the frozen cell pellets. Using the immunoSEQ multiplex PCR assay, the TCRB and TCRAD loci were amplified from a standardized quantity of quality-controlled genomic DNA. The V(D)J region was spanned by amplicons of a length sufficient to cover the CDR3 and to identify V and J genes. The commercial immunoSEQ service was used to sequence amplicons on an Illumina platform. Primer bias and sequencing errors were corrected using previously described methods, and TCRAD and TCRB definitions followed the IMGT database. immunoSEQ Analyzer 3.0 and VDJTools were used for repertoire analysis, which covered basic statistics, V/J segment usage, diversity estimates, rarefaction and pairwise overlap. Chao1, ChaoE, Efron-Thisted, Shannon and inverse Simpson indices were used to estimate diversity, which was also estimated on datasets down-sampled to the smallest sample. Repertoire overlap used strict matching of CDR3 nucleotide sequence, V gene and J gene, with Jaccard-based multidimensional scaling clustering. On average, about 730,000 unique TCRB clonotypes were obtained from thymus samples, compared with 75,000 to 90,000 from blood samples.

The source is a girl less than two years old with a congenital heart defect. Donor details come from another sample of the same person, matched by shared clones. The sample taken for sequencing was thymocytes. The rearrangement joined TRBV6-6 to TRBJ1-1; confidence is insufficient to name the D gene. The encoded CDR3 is CASSHTPGNTEAFF. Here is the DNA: TGTGCCAGCAGTCACACCCCAGGGAACACTGAAGCTTTCTTT.